Below are 29 T cell receptor beta chains sequenced from a single sample in a study of post-analysis software for immune sequencing data. Study-level findings and limits: Relative to controls, patients had several TRBV segments at higher frequency, with TRBV5-6, TRBV5-1 and TRBV20-1 among these.

Incorporated into the TCR beta cDNA libraries were unique molecular identifiers, which served to reduce PCR and sequencing biases. TCRdb analysed the PCR reads with MiXCR anew, one entry per CDR3 protein. The sample holds about 430,000 distinct CDR3 sequences, 39% seen once. Their specific antigens are unknown. Sequenced: blood. The receptors derive from a girl aged 2 to 9 with multiple sclerosis.

The chain links TRBV7-3 to TRBJ2-5; 8 bases fit TRBD1. This CDR3 spans 15 amino acids. Germline V lookup: CDR1 SGHTA, CDR2 FQGTGA. With V trimmed by 5 bases and J by 11 bases, 16 bases remained unmatched. CDR3 in DNA: TGTGCCAGCAGCCCAAGGGACAGGCCCTACGACGGGCAGTACTTC. Protein sequence: CASSPRDRPYDGQYF. Full variable domain (outside the CDR3, taken from reference TRBV7-3 and TRBJ2-5): GAGVSQTPSNKVTEKGKYVELRCDPISGHTALYWYRQSLGQGPEFLIYFQGTGAADDSGLPNDRFFAVRPEGSVSTLKIQRTERGDSAVYLCASSPRDRPYDGQYFGPGTRLLVL.

The chain combines TRBV13 with TRBJ2-1, with TRBD2 matching over 14 bases. Germline V gene lookup returns CDR1 PRHDT and CDR2 FYEKMQ (reference sequence). The trim removed 5 bases at V and 0 bases at J, leaving 12 bases unmatched. The CDR3 has 20 residues. The DNA for the CDR3 is TGTGCCAGCAGCCCGTTCCAGGGACTAGCGGGGGCAAGCTCCTACAATGAGCAGTTCTTC. This sequence encodes CASSPFQGLAGASSYNEQFF.

This clonotype was observed a handful of times. This chain uses TRBV20-1 with TRBJ2-7, with TRBD1 as a possible D gene (6 bases). The length of the CDR3 is 14 residues. The germline V gene has CDR1 DFQATT and CDR2 SNEGSKA (reference sequence). Trimming shortened V by 1 base and J by 5 bases, and 15 bases separated the two germline ends. The CDR3 coding sequence is TGCAGTGCTAGAGGCGATACAGGGTCCAACGAGCAGTACTTC. Its protein is CSARGDTGSNEQYF.

V usage is TRBV25-1 and J usage is TRBJ2-5, with 11 bases identical to TRBD1. V was pared by 4 bases and J by 1 base, with 11 bases of the junction left unmatched. Germline loops: CDR1 MGHDK, CDR2 SYGVNS. The CDR3 loop spans 18 amino acids. CDR3 bases: TGTGCCAGCAGTGTTCGGACAGGGGGCAACGGGATCCAAGAGACCCAGTACTTC. Its protein product is CASSVRTGGNGIQETQYF.

Only a few counts were recorded for this clonotype. The chain employs TRBV6-1 and TRBJ2-7; 7 bases align to TRBD1. CDR1 and CDR2 from the germline V gene are MNHNS and SASEGT. The CDR3 loop spans 14 amino acids. V shed 4 bases, J shed 2 bases, and the junction held 5 bases outside the gene matches. CDR3 residues: CASSGRGQTYEQYF. The CDR3 DNA reads as TGTGCCAGCAGTGGTAGGGGACAGACCTACGAGCAGTACTTC.

This clonotype was seen a few times. V usage is TRBV12-5 and J usage is TRBJ1-5; D is ambiguous. The CDR3 consists of 14 residues. Trimming removed 5 bases from V and 7 bases from J, with 15 bases in between. Germline loops: CDR1 LGHNT, CDR2 FRNRAP. This CDR3 is CASGLGMIDQPQHF. As DNA, the CDR3 is TGTGCTAGTGGTCTTGGGATGATCGACCAGCCCCAGCATTTT.

This clonotype was seen at least ten times. CDR3 sequence (DNA): TGTGCCAGCAGCCAAGATGCGGTCCCTAGGGACACTGAAGCTTTCTTT. It codes for CASSQDAVPRDTEAFF. The chain employs TRBV3-1 and TRBJ1-1; D is unclear. Trimming removed 0 bases from V and 3 bases from J, with 14 bases in between. The CDR3 loop spans 16 amino acids. The germline CDR1 and CDR2 sequences are LGHDT and YNNKEL (reference sequence).

This clonotype was detected a few times. The chain has TRBV29-1 and TRBJ2-5; D might be TRBD2 (6 bases). The CDR3 has 14 residues. CDR1 and CDR2 from the germline V gene are SQVTM and ANQGSEA. Trimming left V 1 base short and J 5 bases short, with 14 bases between. The CDR3 reads CSVEGWDSGETQYF. CDR3 coding DNA: TGCAGCGTTGAAGGGTGGGACTCAGGGGAGACCCAGTACTTC.

This clonotype was recorded a few times. The chain uses TRBV10-3 and TRBJ2-7, with 8 bases fitting TRBD1. This CDR3 contains 17 residues. CDR1 is ENHRY and CDR2 is SYGVKD in the germline V gene. With 3 bases clipped from V and 1 base from J, the junction kept 11 bases outside the gene matches. The DNA of the CDR3 is TGTGCCATCAGTGACCCCCGGACGGACAGGGAATCCTACGAGCAGTACTTC. This gives the protein CAISDPRTDRESYEQYF.

The genes are TRBV29-1 and TRBJ1-1, with 7 nucleotides matching TRBD1. The CDR3 is 13 amino acids. Germline V gene data show CDR1 as SQVTM and CDR2 as ANQGSEA. V was clipped by 6 bases and J by 0 bases; unmatched bases: 4. CDR3 coding DNA: TGCAGCGTCCAGGGACAGTTGAACACTGAAGCTTTCTTT. Translated, it gives CSVQGQLNTEAFF. Full variable domain (missing parts from reference TRBV29-1 and TRBJ1-1): SAVISQKPSRDICQRGTSLTIQCQVDSQVTMMFWYRQQPGQSLTLIATANQGSEATYESGFVIDKFPISRPNLTFSTLTVSNMSPEDSSIYLCSVQGQLNTEAFFGQGTRLTVV.

The rearrangement uses TRBV7-9 and TRBJ2-2; D unclear. The length of the CDR3 is 12 residues. Germline CDR1 reads SEHNR; CDR2 reads FQNEAQ (reference sequence). Trimming removed 8 bases at V and 4 bases at J, with 8 bases between. Written as DNA, the CDR3 is TGTGCCAGCCCGAGTCGCACCGGGGAGCTGTTTTTT. It specifies CASPSRTGELFF. The full variable domain, with the rest looked up from reference TRBV7-9 and TRBJ2-2, is DTGVSQNPRHKITKRGQNVTFRCDPISEHNRLYWYRQTLGQGPEFLTYFQNEAQLEKSRLLSDRFSAERPKGSFSTLEIQRTEQGDSAMYLCASPSRTGELFFGEGSRLTVL.

The rearrangement links TRBV27 to TRBJ2-3; tentatively, D is TRBD2 (6 bases). Trimming stripped 3 bases from V and 3 bases from J, with 13 bases between. The CDR3 is made up of 15 amino acids. In germline, CDR1 is MNHEY, CDR2 SMNVEV (reference sequence). The CDR3 reads CASSFRPRGTDTQYF. CDR3 DNA sequence: TGTGCCAGCAGTTTCAGGCCCCGGGGGACAGATACGCAGTATTTT.

The genes are TRBV29-1 and TRBJ1-4; no clear D. CDR1 SQVTM and CDR2 ANQGSEA come from the germline V gene. Trimming shortened V by 1 base and J by 5 bases, and 11 bases separated the two germline ends. The CDR3 extends over 14 amino acids. CDR3 nucleotides: TGCAGCGTTGAAGTGGCAGGAGAAAATGAAAAACTGTTTTTT. This sequence encodes CSVEVAGENEKLFF. Based on the CDR3 plus reference TRBV29-1 and TRBJ1-4, the full variable domain is SAVISQKPSRDICQRGTSLTIQCQVDSQVTMMFWYRQQPGQSLTLIATANQGSEATYESGFVIDKFPISRPNLTFSTLTVSNMSPEDSSIYLCSVEVAGENEKLFFGSGTQLSVL.

The rearrangement joins TRBV6-2 or TRBV6-3 to TRBJ2-1; 10 positions agree with TRBD2. Germline values: CDR1 MNHEY, CDR2 SVGEGT. Trimming removed 5 bases from V and 4 bases from J; junction bases left unmatched: 5. This CDR3 is 15 amino acids long. The CDR3 protein is CASSASGSLYNEQFF. The CDR3, as DNA: TGTGCCAGCAGTGCTAGCGGGAGTTTATACAATGAGCAGTTCTTC.

This clonotype was found a few times. The rearrangement links TRBV5-1 to TRBJ2-5; D might be TRBD1 (6 bases). The J call may be mistaken, given a closer DNA end match to TRBJ2-7. This CDR3 region has 14 residues. Germline values: CDR1 SGHRS, CDR2 YFSETQ. CDR3 in DNA: TGCGCCAGCAGCTTGGACAGGGCGCGTTACGAGCAGTACTTC. As protein: CASSLDRARYEQYF.

J is TRBJ1-5 and V is TRBV7-2, with TRBD1 as a possible D gene (6 bases). V gave up 1 base and J gave up 3 bases, with 16 bases separating them. The CDR3 is 17 amino acids. Germline V gene sequence: CDR1 SGHTA, CDR2 FQGNSA. CDR3 DNA: TGTGCCAGCAGCTTAGTGGACAGTGCTGCCCTCAATCAGCCCCAGCATTTT. It translates to CASSLVDSAALNQPQHF. Looking up the rest from reference TRBV7-2 and TRBJ1-5 gives the full variable domain: GAGVSQSPSNKVTEKGKDVELRCDPISGHTALYWYRQSLGQGLEFLIYFQGNSAPDKSGLPSDRFSAERTGGSVSTLTIQRTQQEDSAVYLCASSLVDSAALNQPQHFGDGTRLSIL.

This sequence joins TRBV6-5 and TRBJ2-7; D perhaps matches TRBD1 (5 bases). Per germline, CDR1 MNHEY and CDR2 SVGAGI. The CDR3 contains 14 residues. Trimming removed 10 bases from V and 3 bases from J, with 19 bases in between. The CDR3 region is CANSRDSWSYEQYF. CDR3 nucleotide sequence: TGTGCCAACAGCCGAGACAGTTGGAGCTACGAGCAGTACTTC.

V usage is TRBV7-2 and J usage is TRBJ2-1, with 8 positions matching TRBD1. Losses at the gene ends were 3 bases for V and 6 bases for J; bases not matched to a gene: 4. The CDR3 consists of 14 residues. The germline gives CDR1 SGHTA, CDR2 FQGNSA. The CDR3 DNA is TGTGCCAGCAGCTTGCAGGGGGCGGTCAATGAGCAGTTCTTC. It translates to CASSLQGAVNEQFF.

The rearrangement links TRBV20-1 to TRBJ1-2; D is possibly TRBD1 (6 bases). The CDR3 has 12 residues. Trimming took 6 bases from V and 4 from J, leaving 12 bases between them. Germline V gene lookup returns CDR1 DFQATT and CDR2 SNEGSKA (reference sequence). The CDR3 DNA is TGCAGTGCACCGACAGGCCTCTATGGCTACACCTTC. Residues: CSAPTGLYGYTF.

This chain uses TRBV9 with TRBJ2-7; tentatively, D is TRBD2 (5 bases). V was cut by 0 bases and J by 5 bases, with 9 bases left in between. From germline, CDR1 is SGDLS and CDR2 YYNGEE. The CDR3 contains 13 residues. This CDR3 is CASSVEGLHEQYF. DNA of the CDR3: TGTGCCAGCAGCGTAGAAGGACTCCACGAGCAGTACTTC.

The V gene is TRBV7-2, the J gene TRBJ2-5; TRBD2 matches at 7 bases. Trimming took 5 bases from V and 5 from J; bases not matched to a gene: 11. The CDR3 extends over 15 amino acids. Germline V gene lookup returns CDR1 SGHTA and CDR2 FQGNSA. The CDR3 loop reads CASSPYGGSGETQYF. Here the CDR3 DNA reads TGTGCCAGCAGCCCCTACGGCGGGAGTGGGGAGACCCAGTACTTC.

This clonotype turned up a few times. V is TRBV12-3 or TRBV12-4 and J is TRBJ1-2, with a weak D call TRBD1 (5 bases). There are 12 residues in the CDR3. V was clipped by 6 bases and J by 7 bases, with 12 bases between them. This CDR3 is CASSPGGVGYTF. The CDR3 DNA reads TGTGCCAGCAGCCCGGGGGGGGTTGGCTACACCTTC.

The V and J genes are TRBV15 and TRBJ2-1; 9 bases fit TRBD1. Germline V gives CDR1 LNHNV, CDR2 YYDKDF (reference sequence). The V and J ends lost 6 bases and 5 bases, in that order; junction bases with no gene match: 8. The CDR3 is made up of 15 amino acids. CDR3 in DNA: TGTGCCACCAGGGAGAGGACAGGGGCAAACAATGAGCAGTTCTTC. Its translation: CATRERTGANNEQFF.

The chain recombines TRBV5-1 with TRBJ1-1; unclear D gene. The V gene's germline CDR1 is SGHRS and CDR2 YFSETQ. The CDR3 contains 16 residues. V lost 4 bases and J lost 1, with 17 bases in between. CDR3 sequence (DNA): TGCGCCAGCAGCCGCCTGGGGTTCGAAGGGAACACTGAAGCTTTCTTT. Amino acids: CASSRLGFEGNTEAFF.

This clonotype was seen only a few times. V and J are TRBV3-1 and TRBJ2-3; 12 positions agree with TRBD2. The CDR3 spans 17 residues. Germline V lookup: CDR1 LGHDT, CDR2 YNNKEL (reference sequence). V lost 1 base, J lost 2 bases, and 4 bases stayed unmatched. CDR3 DNA: TGTGCCAGCAGCCAAGGACTAGCGGGGGAGCTCACAGATACGCAGTATTTT. It yields the protein CASSQGLAGELTDTQYF.

This clonotype occurred a few times. This chain joins TRBV29-1 and TRBJ2-6; 9 bases align to TRBD1. With V trimmed by 4 bases and J by 3 bases, 10 bases remained unmatched. Germline-derived CDR1 and CDR2 are SQVTM and ANQGSEA. CDR3 size: 17 residues. The CDR3, as DNA: TGCAGCGTTGGTCCCCCCACAGGGGGCATTGGGGCCAACGTCCTGACTTTC. Amino acids: CSVGPPTGGIGANVLTF.

The gene calls are TRBV20-1 and TRBJ2-7; D remains unclear. The V and J ends lost 6 bases and 5 bases respectively, with 11 bases between them. Germline V gives CDR1 DFQATT, CDR2 SNEGSKA (reference sequence). There are 11 residues in the CDR3. CDR3 sequence reads: CSAPRRNEQYF. In DNA form, the CDR3 reads TGCAGTGCGCCGCGGAGAAACGAGCAGTACTTC.

This chain uses TRBV12-3 or TRBV12-4 with TRBJ2-3, with D possibly TRBD1 on 5 matching bases. The V end lost 1 base, the J end lost 5 bases, and 7 bases lay between the germline ends. The CDR3 extends over 13 amino acids. For the CDR3, the DNA is TGTGCCAGCAGTTTAGAGCAGGGAGATACGCAGTATTTT. Its protein product is CASSLEQGDTQYF.

This chain joins TRBV5-1 and TRBJ2-1, with 7 bases aligning to TRBD2. Germline CDR1 is SGHRS and CDR2 is YFSETQ. The junction had 7 bases not matched to a gene; V was cut back by 4 bases and J by 6 bases. CDR3 length: 14 residues. The CDR3 nucleotides read TGCGCCAGCAGCCCTAACCCGGGAGGCAATGAGCAGTTCTTC. Its protein product is CASSPNPGGNEQFF.